The clone carrying this T cell receptor beta chain has only one observation. The CDR3 is made up of 16 amino acids. V lost 3 bases, J lost 8 bases, and 8 bases stayed unmatched. CDR1 is SGHAT and CDR2 is FQNNGV in the germline V gene. Using more than 7.5 ml of fresh peripheral blood, PBMCs were prepared. This record belongs to a study of T cells in Graves' hyperthyroidism and ophthalmopathy. Researchers amplified the TCR beta CDR3 regions from RNA transcripts. RT-PCR in the first round (using the HTBI primer set) targeted the TCR CDR3. TCRdb analysed the multiplex PCR reads with MiXCR anew, one entry per CDR3 protein. In the table there are around 360,000 distinct CDR3 sequences, roughly 15% of which are singletons.

Sequencing was performed on blood. The origin of this receptor is a woman aged 55-70 years with Graves' ophthalmopathy. The chain recombines TRBV11-2 with TRBJ2-1; TRBD2 agrees at 12 bases. The CDR3 loop reads CASSFWSSGRADEQFF. The CDR3 DNA sequence: TGTGCCAGCAGCTTCTGGTCTAGCGGGAGGGCCGATGAGCAGTTCTTC. The variable domain in full, with the rest retrieved from reference TRBV11-2 and TRBJ2-1, is EAGVAQSPRYKIIEKRQSVAFWCNPISGHATLYWYQQILGQGPKLLIQFQNNGVVDDSQLPKDRFSAERLKGVDSTLKIQPAKLEDSAVYLCASSFWSSGRADEQFFGPGTRLTVL.